This TCR beta chain was recovered during a study of control samples from healthy donors and cancer patients. Trimming removed 6 bases from V and 0 bases from J; junction bases left unmatched: 10. The length of the CDR3 is 17 residues. The germline V gene has CDR1 KGHDR and CDR2 SFDVKD. The table came from immunoSEQ multiplex PCR; TCRdb's copy has only in-frame clones and leaves some out. This table has about 71,000 clones, 89% appearing once. Material: PBMCs. V is TRBV24-1 and J is TRBJ2-3; TRBD1 matches at 8 bases. The sequence was obtained from a man aged 55 to 70 with lung cancer. The chain's CDR3 is CATSPGQGPSSTDTQYF. The CDR3 DNA reads TGTGCCACCAGTCCAGGACAGGGCCCCTCTAGCACAGATACGCAGTATTTT.